This entry describes one T cell receptor (beta chain). Its antigen is still unknown. This sample is part of a study of T cells expressing NK-cell markers. Turning to the study itself: The authors derived TCR beta repertoires from sorted CD3+CD56+NKG2C+, CD3+CD56+NKG2C- and CD3+CD56-NKG2C+ T cells. Most of the eight sequenced donors tested HCMV-seropositive; one tested seronegative. Study outcomes and limitations: Whether the expanded NKG2C+ T cell clones recognized HCMV remained unclear. The contribution of dominant NKG2C+ clonotypes to CD8+ T cells in about 6 donors was 1.0-7.0%.

The CDR3 totals 17 residues. The V gene's germline CDR1 is LGHNA and CDR2 YNFKEQ. One entry per CDR3 protein, without DNA, is what TCRdb gives after re-calling the 5' RACE reads. This sample's table reports 440,000 or so distinct CDR3 sequences. The sequenced sample consisted of blood T cells: a sorted CD56 or NKG2C T cell subset, CD4+ or CD8+ T cells, or bulk PBMC T cells (not recorded which). The chain combines TRBV4-2 with TRBJ1-1; TCRdb returns TRBD1, unconfirmable since there is no DNA. The source is a woman aged 18 to 69 in good health. The CDR3 sequence: CASSQGEGFAMNTEAFF.